Sequencing of this T cell receptor (beta chain) was carried out in a study of post-analysis software for immune sequencing data. Study overall: Secondary progressive, relapsing-remitting and progressive-relapsing multiple sclerosis were among the included disease courses.

Incorporated into the TCR beta cDNA libraries were unique molecular identifiers, which served to reduce PCR and sequencing biases. MiXCR, run by TCRdb on the PCR reads, gives a single entry per CDR3 protein. The sample shows about 620,000 distinct CDR3 sequences, roughly 40% of them seen only once. In germline, CDR1 is SGHVS, CDR2 FQNEAQ. The V segment lost 4 bases and the J segment 1 base; nucleotides outside the gene matches: 5. CDR3 length: 16 residues. Ten or more counts support this clonotype. Antigen: not known. Study-wide findings and caveats: Roughly five TRBV segments were more frequent in patients than controls; TRBV5-6, TRBV5-1 and TRBV20-1 belonged to this group.

The sample consisted of blood. The sequence was obtained from a girl aged 5 to 17 with multiple sclerosis. This chain uses TRBV7-8 with TRBJ1-1, with 11 bases matching TRBD1. The CDR3 bases are TGTGCCAGCAGCTCCCGGGACAGGGGGTCGAACACTGAAGCTTTCTTT. Its translation is CASSSRDRGSNTEAFF.